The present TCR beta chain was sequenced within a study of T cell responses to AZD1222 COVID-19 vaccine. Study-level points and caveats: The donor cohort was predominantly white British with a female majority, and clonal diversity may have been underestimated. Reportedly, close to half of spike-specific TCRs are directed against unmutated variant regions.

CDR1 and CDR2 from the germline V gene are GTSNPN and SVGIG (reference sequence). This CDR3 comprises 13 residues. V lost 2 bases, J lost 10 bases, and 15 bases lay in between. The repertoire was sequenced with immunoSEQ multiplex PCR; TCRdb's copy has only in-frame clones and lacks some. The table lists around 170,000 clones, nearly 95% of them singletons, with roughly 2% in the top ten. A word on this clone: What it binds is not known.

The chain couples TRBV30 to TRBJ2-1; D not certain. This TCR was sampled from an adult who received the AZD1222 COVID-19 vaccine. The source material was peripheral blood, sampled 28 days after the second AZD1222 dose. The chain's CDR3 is CAWSWVVRKEQFF. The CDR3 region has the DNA TGTGCCTGGAGTTGGGTGGTCAGAAAGGAGCAGTTCTTC. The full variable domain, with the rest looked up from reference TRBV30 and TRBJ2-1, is SQTIHQWPATLVQPVGSPLSLECTVEGTSNPNLYWYRQAAGRGLQLLFYSVGIGQISSEVPQNLSASRPQDRQFILSSKKLLLSDSGFYLCAWSWVVRKEQFFGPGTRLTVL.